The 32 T cell receptor beta chains below all came from one sample that was sequenced in a study of blood T cell repertoires in COVID-19. Some clones are missing from TCRdb's copy, which holds only in-frame ones; the method was immunoSEQ multiplex PCR. This sample has approximately 170,000 clones; approximately 80% occur once, and the top ten carry 10% to 15%. Sequenced material: peripheral blood. These receptors were taken from a man between 65 and 79 years old who had recovered from COVID-19.

The chain combines TRBV5-4 with TRBJ2-5, with a possible D match to TRBD2 (5 bases). Germline values: CDR1 SGHNT, CDR2 YYREEE (reference sequence). V dropped 7 bases and J dropped 2 bases, with 15 bases sitting between them. This CDR3 spans 14 amino acids. The CDR3 region has the DNA TGTGCCAGCGGCTACGGAGGCGCTCAAGAGACCCAGTACTTC. It codes for CASGYGGAQETQYF.

This chain links TRBV6-2 or TRBV6-3 with TRBJ2-2; 7 bases align to TRBD2. The V segment lost 0 bases and the J segment 4 bases; nucleotides outside the gene matches: 11. CDR1 and CDR2 (germline): MNHEY, SVGEGT. The CDR3 has 18 residues. The CDR3 region is CASSYSKWTRDGTGELFF. DNA for the CDR3: TGTGCCAGCAGTTACTCGAAATGGACTAGGGACGGCACCGGGGAGCTGTTTTTT.

The rearrangement links TRBV30 to TRBJ2-2, with TRBD2 matching over 11 bases. The CDR3 has 16 residues. Losses at the gene ends were 3 bases for V and 1 base for J; bases not matched to a gene: 4. Germline CDR1 GTSNPN, CDR2 SVGIG (reference sequence). The CDR3, as DNA: TGTGCCTGGAGACCTACTAGCGGGAGGAACACCGGGGAGCTGTTTTTT. Its protein product is CAWRPTSGRNTGELFF.

This clone was seen just once. The J gene is TRBJ1-4, the V gene TRBV7-9; no definite D call. Germline values: CDR1 SEHNR, CDR2 FQNEAQ (reference sequence). This CDR3 contains 14 residues. V lost 5 bases and J lost 2, with 9 bases in between. DNA of the CDR3: TGTGCCAGCAGCGTCGGGAGCACTAATGAAAAACTGTTTTTT. It is translated as CASSVGSTNEKLFF.

This rearrangement joins TRBV7-2 to TRBJ2-7; no definite D call. The CDR3 totals 17 residues. Trimming shortened V by 0 bases and J by 2 bases, and 17 bases separated the two germline ends. The germline V gene has CDR1 SGHTA and CDR2 FQGNSA. CDR3 protein: CASSLALRNGSPYEQYF. DNA of the CDR3: TGTGCCAGCAGCTTAGCGCTGAGGAACGGCTCCCCCTACGAGCAGTACTTC.

The chain has TRBV6-2 or TRBV6-3 and TRBJ2-1; possibly TRBD2 for D (7 bases). The CDR3 spans 16 residues. Germline CDR1 reads MNHEY; CDR2 reads SVGEGT. The V end was cut by 4 bases, the J end by 5 bases, with 18 bases between. This CDR3 reads CASSLPLAEGDNEQFF. CDR3 coding DNA: TGTGCCAGCAGTTTACCTCTAGCGGAGGGGGACAATGAGCAGTTCTTC.

The chain uses TRBV3-1 (or the pseudogene TRBV3-2) and TRBJ2-1, with D perhaps TRBD1 (5 bases). CDR1 is LGHDT and CDR2 is YNNKEL in the germline V gene (reference sequence). Trimming shortened V by 4 bases and J by 8 bases, and 15 bases separated the two germline ends. CDR3 size: 14 residues. The CDR3 region has the DNA TGTGCCAGCAGCCTATTAGGGGCAGTCGATGAGCAGTTCTTC. Protein: CASSLLGAVDEQFF.

This sequence joins TRBV10-3 and TRBJ2-1; D is tentatively TRBD1 or TRBD2 (6 bases each). The CDR3 is 16 residues long. Germline-derived CDR1 and CDR2 are ENHRY and SYGVKD. Trimming pared 4 bases from V and 11 bases from J, leaving 24 bases between. DNA for the CDR3: TGTGCCATCAGTGCGTCGGGGGCTGAAGCCCTCGGGAAGCAGTTCTTC. This gives the protein CAISASGAEALGKQFF.

The genes are TRBV2 and TRBJ2-7, with 7 bases matching TRBD2. Germline assignment: CDR1 SNHLY and CDR2 FYNNEI. This CDR3 is built from 13 residues. The trim removed 2 bases at V and 6 bases at J, leaving 4 bases unmatched. The CDR3 is CASSERGVGEQYF. For the CDR3, the DNA is TGTGCCAGCAGTGAACGGGGGGTGGGCGAGCAGTACTTC.

The CDR3 is CASSLSGEGRNQPQHF. As DNA, the CDR3 is TGTGCCAGCAGCTTATCAGGGGAGGGGAGAAATCAGCCCCAGCATTTT. The V gene is TRBV7-9, the J gene TRBJ1-5; TRBD1 might be the D (6 bases). Germline V gene sequence: CDR1 SEHNR, CDR2 FQNEAQ (reference sequence). The CDR3 runs 16 residues. The germline V and J ends were trimmed by 2 bases and 4 bases, with 15 bases remaining between them.

This chain connects TRBV2 to TRBJ2-1; D is uncertain. Germline assignment: CDR1 SNHLY and CDR2 FYNNEI. V shed 2 bases and J shed 6 bases, with 8 bases lying between them. This CDR3 has 13 amino acids. In DNA, the CDR3 is TGTGCCAGCAGTGAAACCCGCAGCAATGAGCAGTTCTTC. Its protein is CASSETRSNEQFF. Based on the CDR3 plus reference TRBV2 and TRBJ2-1, the full variable domain is EPEVTQTPSHQVTQMGQEVILRCVPISNHLYFYWYRQILGQKVEFLVSFYNNEISEKSEIFDDQFSVERPDGSNFTLKIRSTKLEDSAMYFCASSETRSNEQFFGPGTRLTVL.

The chain recombines TRBV5-5 with TRBJ2-5, with D tentatively TRBD2 (7 bases). The germline V gene has CDR1 SGHKS and CDR2 YYEKEE (reference sequence). This CDR3 has 15 residues. The V end was cut by 3 bases, the J end by 1 base, with 13 bases between. DNA of the CDR3: TGTGCCAGCAGCTGGGGGAGGGGGATCCAAGAGACCCAGTACTTC. As protein: CASSWGRGIQETQYF.

The gene calls are TRBV18 and TRBJ2-7; 7 bases are a match to TRBD1. The germline gives CDR1 KGHSH, CDR2 LQKENI. The CDR3 is 16 residues long. The trim removed 3 bases at V and 3 bases at J, leaving 11 bases unmatched. The CDR3 coding sequence is TGTGCCAGCTCACCCAATGACAGGGAAGGTCGCTACGAGCAGTACTTC. It encodes CASSPNDREGRYEQYF.

CDR3 region: CASMRAREYNEQFF. CDR3 in DNA: TGTGCCAGCATGAGGGCTAGGGAATACAATGAGCAGTTCTTC. The chain combines TRBV6-1 with TRBJ2-1; tentatively, D is TRBD2 (5 bases). The germline CDR1 and CDR2 sequences are MNHNS and SASEGT. With 7 bases removed from V and 4 bases from J, the gap between germline ends came to 14 bases. The CDR3 consists of 14 residues.

This chain uses TRBV4-1 with TRBJ2-2; TRBD1 is a possible D gene (5 bases). The CDR3 length is 17 residues. Germline V gene data show CDR1 as MGHRA and CDR2 as YSYEKL. The ends were cut back, 4 bases at V and 0 bases at J, with 15 bases in the middle. CDR3 nucleotides: TGCGCCAGCAGCCTGGACAAGCAGGTTACGAACACCGGGGAGCTGTTTTTT. It yields the protein CASSLDKQVTNTGELFF.

The chain has TRBV19 and TRBJ2-1; perhaps TRBD2 as D (5 bases). The CDR3 covers 15 residues. The V and J ends lost 1 base and 4 bases respectively, with 11 bases between them. Germline loops: CDR1 LNHDA, CDR2 SQIVND (reference sequence). CDR3 loop: CASSIGGVGYNEQFF. The CDR3 nucleotides are TGTGCCAGTAGTATAGGGGGAGTAGGGTACAATGAGCAGTTCTTC.

This clone was seen a handful of times. The rearrangement joins TRBV6-2 or TRBV6-3 to TRBJ2-2; tentative D call: TRBD2 (6 bases). V lost 5 bases, J lost 6 bases, and 13 bases lay in between. The CDR3 is 14 residues long. Germline CDR1 MNHEY, CDR2 SVGEGT. CDR3 amino acids: CASSRDSGPGELFF. CDR3 bases: TGTGCCAGCAGTCGGGATAGCGGTCCCGGGGAGCTGTTTTTT.

The chain couples TRBV5-1 to TRBJ2-2; TRBD1 matches 7 bases. Germline CDR1 reads SGHRS; CDR2 reads YFSETQ. With V trimmed by 3 bases and J by 4 bases, 6 bases remained unmatched. The CDR3 contains 15 residues. The CDR3 loop is CASSYDKGATGELFF. The CDR3 bases are TGCGCCAGCAGCTACGATAAGGGGGCCACCGGGGAGCTGTTTTTT.

CDR3 sequence (DNA): TGTGCCAGCAGCTTAAGGGGGGGGGCAGAAGGAAACACCATATATTTT. It translates to CASSLRGGAEGNTIYF. J is TRBJ1-3 and V is TRBV7-2; weak D call: TRBD1 (6 bases). V dropped 2 bases and J dropped 4 bases, with 15 bases sitting between them. The CDR3 covers 16 residues. From germline, CDR1 is SGHTA and CDR2 FQGNSA.

This sequence joins TRBV2 and TRBJ2-3, with 7 bases fitting TRBD2. CDR1 is SNHLY and CDR2 is FYNNEI in the germline V gene. V lost 7 bases, J lost 6 bases, and 10 bases stayed unmatched. The CDR3 has 14 residues. The CDR3 coding sequence is TGTGCCAGCATGGGACTACCGCTTTCGGATACGCAGTATTTT. Its protein product is CASMGLPLSDTQYF.

The rearrangement links TRBV11-3 to TRBJ2-2, with a weak D call TRBD1 (5 bases). Germline V gene sequence: CDR1 SGHNT, CDR2 YENEEA. Trimming left V 5 bases short and J 4 bases short, with 17 bases between. CDR3 length equals 16 residues. The DNA for the CDR3 is TGTGCCAGCAGCCCACCGCAGGGTACGAGCACCGGGGAGCTGTTTTTT. This encodes CASSPPQGTSTGELFF.

The chain employs TRBV27 and TRBJ2-7, with 7 bases fitting TRBD2. Looked up from germline, CDR1 is MNHEY and CDR2 is SMNVEV (reference sequence). J gave up 1 base and V 2 bases, and 8 bases lay outside the gene matches. This CDR3 spans 16 amino acids. CDR3 protein: CASSLIQSGISYEQYF. The CDR3 bases are TGTGCCAGCAGTTTAATCCAAAGCGGGATTTCCTACGAGCAGTACTTC.

V gene TRBV27 combines with J gene TRBJ2-1; TRBD2 is a possible D gene (6 bases). The CDR3 extends over 14 amino acids. Looked up from germline, CDR1 is MNHEY and CDR2 is SMNVEV (reference sequence). V was shortened by 5 bases and J by 3 bases, with 11 bases between the two germline ends. CDR3 protein: CASSRSGLYNEQFF. The CDR3 DNA reads TGTGCCAGCAGTCGCTCGGGACTCTACAATGAGCAGTTCTTC.

A few counts support this clone. The rearrangement joins TRBV7-8 to TRBJ1-2; D possibly corresponds to TRBD1 (6 bases). The CDR3 is made up of 14 amino acids. CDR1 and CDR2 from the germline V gene are SGHVS and FQNEAQ. Trimming left V 0 bases short and J 6 bases short, with 11 bases between. CDR3 bases: TGTGCCAGCAGCTTAGCCCTAGGGGGTAATGGCTACACCTTC. Protein: CASSLALGGNGYTF.

The chain employs TRBV6-5 and TRBJ1-4; the match to TRBD1 covers 7 bases. With 5 bases clipped from V and 7 bases from J, the junction kept 10 bases outside the gene matches. This CDR3 region has 15 residues. CDR1 MNHEY and CDR2 SVGAGI come from the germline V gene. The CDR3 bases are TGTGCCAGCAGTATAACGACAGGGCTCGGTGAAAAACTGTTTTTT. Protein sequence: CASSITTGLGEKLFF.

The gene calls are TRBV2 and TRBJ2-3; maybe TRBD1 (5 bases). The CDR3 totals 17 residues. The germline V and J ends were trimmed by 0 bases and 4 bases, with 17 bases remaining between them. Germline V gene sequence: CDR1 SNHLY, CDR2 FYNNEI. Here the CDR3 DNA reads TGTGCCAGCAGTGAAGCGCTTGGGGCAATTTGGGCAGATACGCAGTATTTT. Translated, it gives CASSEALGAIWADTQYF.

The V gene is TRBV5-5, the J gene TRBJ2-4, with 10 bases fitting TRBD1. Per germline, CDR1 SGHKS and CDR2 YYEKEE (reference sequence). The CDR3 extends over 17 amino acids. The J segment lost 2 bases and the V segment lost 0 bases, leaving 5 bases of the junction unmatched. CDR3 protein: CASSLGPGQGTKNIQYF. CDR3 nucleotides: TGTGCCAGCAGCTTGGGACCGGGACAGGGGACCAAAAACATTCAGTACTTC. Full variable domain (outside the CDR3, taken from reference TRBV5-5 and TRBJ2-4): DAGVTQSPTHLIKTRGQQVTLRCSPISGHKSVSWYQQVLGQGPQFIFQYYEKEERGRGNFPDRFSARQFPNYSSELNVNALLLGDSALYLCASSLGPGQGTKNIQYFGAGTRLSVL.

This clone came up a few times. The gene calls are TRBV12-3 or TRBV12-4 and TRBJ2-3; D may be TRBD1 (5 bases). The CDR3 totals 13 residues. V was pared by 4 bases and J by 9 bases, with 14 bases between. The CDR3 region has the DNA TGTGCCAGCAGTTCGCCCAGGGTCAACACGCAGTATTTT. As protein: CASSSPRVNTQYF.

This sequence joins TRBV7-9 and TRBJ1-1; 8 bases line up with TRBD1. The CDR3 sequence is 12 residues long. V lost 3 bases, J lost 7 bases, and 1 base stayed unmatched. Germline loops: CDR1 SEHNR, CDR2 FQNEAQ (reference sequence). The CDR3 DNA sequence: TGTGCCAGCAGCTTCGGACAGGGTGAAGCTTTCTTT. Encoded protein: CASSFGQGEAFF.

The V and J genes are TRBV28 and TRBJ2-3; 8 bases match TRBD2. The J segment lost 1 base and the V segment lost 10 bases, leaving 4 bases of the junction unmatched. CDR3 length: 13 residues. CDR1 is MDHEN, CDR2 SYDVKM, per germline. As DNA, the CDR3 is TGTGCCACTGGGCGGGAGGGCACAGATACGCAGTATTTT. Amino acids: CATGREGTDTQYF.

The chain uses TRBV27 and TRBJ2-1; a possible D gene is TRBD2 (5 bases). The CDR3 is 14 residues long. Trimming took 5 bases from V and 6 from J, leaving 14 bases between them. Germline V CDR1 and CDR2: MNHEY, SMNVEV (reference sequence). The CDR3, as DNA: TGTGCCAGCAGTCGCTACCGAGAGGGCAATGAGCAGTTCTTC. This encodes CASSRYREGNEQFF.

V and J are TRBV6-5 and TRBJ1-3; no reliable D call. The V gene lost 0 bases and the J gene lost 0 bases, with 9 bases spanning the gap. Germline V gene lookup returns CDR1 MNHEY and CDR2 SVGAGI. CDR3 length: 16 residues. CDR3 bases: TGTGCCAGCAGTTACTCGACGGGAAGCTCTGGAAACACCATATATTTT. This codes for CASSYSTGSSGNTIYF.